This T cell receptor beta chain was obtained from a study of vaccination effects on CD4 cells after COVID-19. This clone was detected only once. Its antigen is still unknown. Sequencing in the ViraFEST assay came after antigen-specific CD4+ T cells had been expanded with viral peptide pools, which were used to stimulate PBMC. It was after 10 days of culture that CD4+ T cells were isolated. Profiled with immunoSEQ multiplex PCR; TCRdb holds only in-frame clones, not every one. The data contain around 22,000 clones, 73% of them singletons. CDR1 and CDR2 (germline): DFQATT, SNEGSKA (reference sequence). This CDR3 comprises 17 residues. V was shortened by 3 bases and J by 1 base, with 16 bases between the two germline ends.

The sequence was collected from a human donor who received a COVID-19 vaccine. The V call is TRBV20-1, the J call TRBJ2-6, with a possible D match to TRBD2 (7 bases). The sample in question was CD4+ T cells from PBMCs cultured with HCoV-229E spike peptides, obtained before COVID-19 vaccination. CDR3 residues: CSASRGGFGSGANVLTF. The DNA for the CDR3 is TGCAGTGCTAGTAGGGGGGGCTTCGGGTCTGGGGCCAACGTCCTGACTTTC.